The 18 T cell receptor beta chains reported below all come from one sample, sequenced in a study of cytomegalovirus exposure and HLA in healthy donors. Primers for the PCR totalled 60 Vbeta and 13 Jbeta. TCRdb's table, derived via immunoSEQ multiplex PCR, lists solely in-frame clones and lacks some. The sample includes about 150,000 clones, more than 65% of them seen just once. The specimen sequenced was PBMCs. These receptor sequences come from a man aged 45-65 years in good health and CMV-seropositive.

The rearrangement uses TRBV19 and TRBJ1-5; TRBD1 agrees at 7 bases. Germline V gene data show CDR1 as LNHDA and CDR2 as SQIVND (reference sequence). V trimming: 9 bases; J trimming: 4 bases; junction bases outside the gene matches: 12. This CDR3 region has 15 residues. The CDR3 coding sequence is TGTGCCAGCGCCGAACTATGGGACAGTAATCAGCCCCAGCATTTT. As protein: CASAELWDSNQPQHF.

This clone turned up a few times. The chain combines TRBV6-1 with TRBJ2-5; the match to TRBD2 covers 12 bases. Trimming at V came to 3 bases and at J to 4 bases, leaving 9 bases not matched to a gene. The CDR3 consists of 17 residues. Germline V gene data show CDR1 as MNHNS and CDR2 as SASEGT. The CDR3 loop is CASSDASGRALGETQYF. CDR3 nucleotides: TGTGCCAGCAGTGACGCTAGCGGGAGGGCCTTGGGAGAGACCCAGTACTTC.

The rearrangement uses TRBV7-3 and TRBJ2-1; 8 bases are shared with TRBD2. Germline loops: CDR1 SGHTA, CDR2 FQGTGA. V lost 3 bases and J lost 6; bases outside the gene matches: 13. The length of the CDR3 is 17 residues. DNA for the CDR3: TGTGCCAGCAGCTTGAGCCCGCCCGGACTAGCCGGCAATGAGCAGTTCTTC. The encoded protein is CASSLSPPGLAGNEQFF.

Note on this clone: An end of the junction does not agree with germline; a read error may underlie this. V gene TRBV7-7 combines with J gene TRBJ2-5, with 7 bases matching TRBD2. Germline values: CDR1 SSHAT, CDR2 FNYEAQ (reference sequence). The CDR3 sequence is 15 residues long. The CDR3 region has the DNA TGTGCTAGCAGCCCAAGCCGGGGGGAGACGGGGACCCAGTACTTC. Protein sequence: CASSPSRGETGTQYF.

This rearrangement joins TRBV7-3 to TRBJ2-3, with 8 bases matching TRBD2. V lost 5 bases, J lost 6 bases, and 7 bases stayed unmatched. The CDR3 has 14 residues. Germline-derived CDR1 and CDR2 are SGHTA and FQGTGA. CDR3 bases: TGTGCCAGCAGCACCGGACTAGCTGGGGATACGCAGTATTTT. It codes for CASSTGLAGDTQYF.

This chain uses TRBV7-6 with TRBJ1-6; D might be TRBD1 (5 bases). The CDR3 length is 13 residues. Germline values: CDR1 SGHVS, CDR2 FNYEAQ. V was trimmed by 5 bases and J by 4 bases, leaving 6 bases between them. This chain's CDR3 is CASSPGYNSPLHF. CDR3 in DNA: TGTGCCAGCAGCCCAGGGTATAATTCACCCCTCCACTTT.

The rearrangement uses TRBV30 and TRBJ1-4; 9 nucleotides line up with TRBD1. CDR1 and CDR2 (germline): GTSNPN, SVGIG (reference sequence). With V trimmed by 0 bases and J by 2 bases, 1 base remained unmatched. The CDR3 length is 15 residues. In DNA form, the CDR3 reads TGTGCCTGGAGTGTAGGGACAGGGACTAATGAAAAACTGTTTTTT. This sequence encodes CAWSVGTGTNEKLFF.

CDR3 protein: CASSPQREWGDTQYF. DNA of the CDR3: TGTGCCAGCAGTCCCCAGCGGGAGTGGGGTGATACGCAGTATTTT. This rearrangement joins TRBV6-5 to TRBJ2-3; 8 bases align to TRBD2. Germline trimming cut 5 bases from V and 6 bases from J; bases unmatched to any gene: 10. The CDR3 spans 15 residues. Germline CDR1 is MNHEY and CDR2 is SVGAGI.

This clone was picked up one time. J is TRBJ2-3 and V is TRBV9, with 7 bases identical to TRBD2. Trimming at V came to 0 bases and at J to 1 base, leaving 2 bases not matched to a gene. Germline CDR1 reads SGDLS; CDR2 reads YYNGEE. This CDR3 has 15 amino acids. The CDR3 spells CASSVDTSGTDTQYF. DNA of the CDR3: TGTGCCAGCAGCGTAGATACTAGCGGCACAGATACGCAGTATTTT. The full variable domain, with the rest looked up from reference TRBV9 and TRBJ2-3, is DSGVTQTPKHLITATGQRVTLRCSPRSGDLSVYWYQQSLDQGLQFLIQYYNGEERAKGNILERFSAQQFPDLHSELNLSSLELGDSALYFCASSVDTSGTDTQYFGPGTRLTVL.

A few counts support this clone. The CDR3 here is CASSGQKEGYGYTF. The CDR3 DNA sequence: TGTGCCAGCTCAGGACAGAAAGAGGGGTATGGCTACACCTTC. The chain links TRBV18 to TRBJ1-2; D is perhaps TRBD1 (6 bases). Germline CDR1 KGHSH, CDR2 LQKENI. The CDR3 covers 14 residues. V lost 5 bases, J lost 5 bases, and 15 bases lay in between. Drawing the rest from reference TRBV18 and TRBJ1-2, the complete variable domain is NAGVMQNPRHLVRRRGQEARLRCSPMKGHSHVYWYRQLPEEGLKFMVYLQKENIIDESGMPKERFSAEFPKEGPSILRIQQVVRGDSAAYFCASSGQKEGYGYTFGSGTRLTVV.

For the CDR3, the DNA is TGTGCCAGCAGCCAAGAACTCACAGTTAATTCACCCCTCCACTTT. Protein product: CASSQELTVNSPLHF. V and J are TRBV14 and TRBJ1-6, with unresolved D. Germline-derived CDR1 and CDR2 are SGHDN and FVKESK. Trimming removed 0 bases at V and 6 bases at J, with 9 bases between. CDR3 size: 15 residues.

This clone was detected only a few times. The V and J genes are TRBV5-6 and TRBJ2-3, with 7 bases matching TRBD1. Germline CDR1 is SGHDT and CDR2 is YYEEEE. V shed 3 bases, J shed 1 base, and the junction held 2 bases outside the gene matches. The CDR3 is made up of 14 amino acids. The DNA of the CDR3 is TGTGCCAGCAGCTCCGGACAGGGCACAGATACGCAGTATTTT. Translated: CASSSGQGTDTQYF.

This chain joins TRBV15 and TRBJ1-5; D is uncertain. This CDR3 spans 15 amino acids. CDR1 is LNHNV, CDR2 YYDKDF, per germline (reference sequence). V lost 5 bases, J lost 3 bases, and 14 bases lay in between. The CDR3 DNA is TGTGCCACCAGCGCAGGCGACCGAATCAATCAGCCCCAGCATTTT. Residues: CATSAGDRINQPQHF.

The J gene is TRBJ1-5, the V gene TRBV2; D gene ambiguous. Germline V lookup: CDR1 SNHLY, CDR2 FYNNEI. The ends were cut back, 5 bases at V and 5 bases at J, with 7 bases in the middle. The CDR3 runs 12 residues. In nucleotides, the CDR3 is TGTGCCAGCAGTCCTACGGATCAGCCCCAGCATTTT. This codes for CASSPTDQPQHF.

This clone was observed a few times. This chain joins TRBV10-2 and TRBJ2-1; 7 nucleotides align to TRBD1. CDR1 and CDR2 (germline): WSHSY, SAAADI. This CDR3 contains 15 residues. The V and J ends lost 8 bases and 0 bases, in that order; junction bases with no gene match: 7. CDR3 loop: CASSDRSSSYNEQFF. The CDR3, as DNA: TGCGCCAGCTCGGACAGGTCCAGCTCCTACAATGAGCAGTTCTTC.

The V call is TRBV18, the J call TRBJ2-7; TRBD2 agrees at 8 bases. This CDR3 spans 14 amino acids. With 3 bases clipped from V and 7 bases from J, the junction kept 8 bases outside the gene matches. CDR1 and CDR2 (germline): KGHSH, LQKENI. The CDR3, as DNA: TGTGCCAGCTCACCTTCAGCGGGAGTTGAGGAGCAGTACGTC. It encodes CASSPSAGVEEQYV.

The chain links TRBV5-1 to TRBJ2-5; perhaps TRBD2 as D (6 bases). The length of the CDR3 is 17 residues. Trimming took off 3 bases at V and 5 bases at J, with 23 bases between the two ends. The germline V gene has CDR1 SGHRS and CDR2 YFSETQ. CDR3 nucleotide sequence: TGCGCCAGCAGCTACCGCGCTATTCAGGGCGGGGCGGAGACCCAGTACTTC. Residues: CASSYRAIQGGAETQYF.

The chain links TRBV27 to TRBJ1-5, with D uncertain. Germline V gene sequence: CDR1 MNHEY, CDR2 SMNVEV (reference sequence). The CDR3 runs to 14 residues. V dropped 0 bases and J dropped 5 bases, with 8 bases sitting between them. Here the CDR3 DNA reads TGTGCCAGCAGTTTATCCCCGGGAGATCAGCCCCAGCATTTT. This gives the protein CASSLSPGDQPQHF.